The 27 T cell receptor beta chains listed next were all sequenced from one sample in a study of T cells in Graves' hyperthyroidism and ophthalmopathy. There were TCR beta CDR3 regions amplified from RNA transcripts. The HTBI set primed first-round TCR CDR3 RT-PCR. TCRdb analysed the multiplex PCR reads with MiXCR anew, one entry per CDR3 protein. The table shows hundreds of thousands of distinct CDR3 sequences, with about 14% occurring only once. The sample taken for sequencing was blood. Receptor source: a middle-aged woman with Graves' hyperthyroidism.

This clonotype was recorded many times. The V gene is TRBV13, the J gene TRBJ2-1; D might be TRBD2 (5 bases). The ends were cut back, 5 bases at V and 7 bases at J, with 12 bases in the middle. Germline assignment: CDR1 PRHDT and CDR2 FYEKMQ (reference sequence). CDR3 length: 13 residues. In DNA form, the CDR3 reads TGTGCCAGCAGCCCGTCGGGCGGGAATGAGCAGTTCTTC. This translates into CASSPSGGNEQFF.

The V and J genes are TRBV7-2 and TRBJ1-1; the match to TRBD1 covers 8 bases. Trimming at V came to 0 bases and at J to 4 bases, leaving 7 bases not matched to a gene. Germline loops: CDR1 SGHTA, CDR2 FQGNSA. The CDR3 totals 16 residues. The CDR3 region is CASSLARQGRGTEAFF. CDR3 DNA sequence: TGTGCCAGCAGCTTAGCACGACAGGGGCGGGGCACTGAAGCTTTCTTT.

A few counts support this clonotype. This chain connects TRBV12-3 or TRBV12-4 to TRBJ2-2; D may be TRBD2 (5 bases). Trimming took off 6 bases at V and 6 bases at J, with 14 bases between the two ends. The CDR3 has 14 residues. The CDR3 loop reads CASRGGSGAGELFF. The CDR3 nucleotides are TGTGCCAGCAGAGGTGGGAGTGGGGCCGGGGAGCTGTTTTTT.

The table lists this clonotype with a few counts. This chain connects TRBV19 to TRBJ1-2; D uncertain. Trimming removed 7 bases from V and 3 bases from J, with 18 bases in between. The CDR3 extends over 15 amino acids. Germline CDR1 is LNHDA and CDR2 is SQIVND (reference sequence). The CDR3 nucleotides read TGTGCCAGTAAACCGTCGCCGGTCCAGGACTATGGCTACACCTTC. Translating it yields CASKPSPVQDYGYTF.

This clonotype was recorded once. This may arise from a read error, as a much more abundant clone is one base away. The final CDR3 position lacks the conserved phenylalanine or tryptophan, pointing to a likely read error. The chain employs TRBV27 and TRBJ2-7; no firm D call. V was pared by 2 bases and J by 0 bases, with 11 bases between. Germline CDR1 is MNHEY and CDR2 is SMNVEV (reference sequence). The CDR3 has 15 residues. CDR3 protein: CASSLIGEFSYEQYL. In DNA form, the CDR3 reads TGTGCCAGCAGTTTAATTGGGGAATTCTCCTACGAGCAGTACCTC.

This clonotype was picked up many times. The chain uses TRBV3-1 and TRBJ2-7; D not certain. Germline V CDR1 and CDR2: LGHDT, YNNKEL (reference sequence). Trimming removed 2 bases at V and 3 bases at J, with 2 bases between. The CDR3 extends over 11 amino acids. Here the CDR3 reads CASSQLYEQYF. The DNA of the CDR3 is TGTGCCAGCAGCCAACTCTACGAGCAGTACTTC.

This clonotype was seen ten or more times. V is TRBV29-1 and J is TRBJ2-7; a weak D match, TRBD1 (5 bases). The germline gives CDR1 SQVTM, CDR2 ANQGSEA. The CDR3 contains 13 residues. The V end was cut by 5 bases, the J end by 7 bases, with 18 bases between. DNA of the CDR3: TGCAGCGTTATTCCTTCAGGGCTGGGGGAGCAGTACTTC. Protein product: CSVIPSGLGEQYF.

This clonotype has just a few counts. The chain employs TRBV29-1 and TRBJ2-2; no definite D call. The V end lost 2 bases, the J end lost 6 bases, and 7 bases lay between the germline ends. Germline V gene data show CDR1 as SQVTM and CDR2 as ANQGSEA. The CDR3 contains 12 residues. The CDR3: CSVETLAGELFF. The CDR3 bases are TGCAGCGTTGAAACGCTAGCCGGGGAGCTGTTTTTT.

This clonotype has ten or more counts. V is TRBV9 and J is TRBJ2-1, with 12 bases matching TRBD2. The CDR3 consists of 17 residues. J gave up 8 bases and V 0 bases, and 9 bases lay outside the gene matches. CDR1 is SGDLS and CDR2 is YYNGEE in the germline V gene. The CDR3 sequence: CASSVAGMTSGSYEQFF. The CDR3 nucleotides read TGTGCCAGCAGCGTAGCTGGTATGACTAGCGGGAGCTATGAGCAGTTCTTC.

This clonotype appeared many times. V and J are TRBV30 and TRBJ1-5, with 10 bases fitting TRBD1. The CDR3 contains 14 residues. Germline assignment: CDR1 GTSNPN and CDR2 SVGIG (reference sequence). V shed 1 base, J shed 7 bases, and the junction held 4 bases outside the gene matches. The CDR3 nucleotides are TGTGCCTGGAGTGCGACAGGGGGCGTGCAGCCCCAGCATTTT. Protein product: CAWSATGGVQPQHF.

This clonotype was detected ten times or more. The gene calls are TRBV28 and TRBJ2-1; D is unclear. Trimming stripped 5 bases from V and 8 bases from J, with 10 bases between. CDR1 and CDR2 (germline): MDHEN, SYDVKM. The CDR3 has 12 residues. CDR3 in amino acids: CASSKVVDEQFF. As DNA, the CDR3 is TGTGCCAGCAGTAAAGTAGTTGATGAGCAGTTCTTC.

The chain employs TRBV27 and TRBJ2-6; the D is unclear. V lost 0 bases, J lost 2 bases, and 8 bases lay in between. The CDR3 is 16 amino acids. The germline CDR1 and CDR2 sequences are MNHEY and SMNVEV (reference sequence). The CDR3 reads CASSLSPSTGANVLTF. In nucleotides, the CDR3 is TGTGCCAGCAGTTTATCGCCCAGTACTGGGGCCAACGTCCTGACTTTC.

Many counts were recorded for this clonotype. The chain is built from TRBV30 and TRBJ1-1; TRBD1 aligns across 9 bases. CDR1 GTSNPN and CDR2 SVGIG come from the germline V gene (reference sequence). The trim removed 3 bases at V and 5 bases at J, leaving 7 bases unmatched. The CDR3 length is 14 residues. This CDR3 is CAWSAGQGRTEAFF. The CDR3 DNA follows: TGTGCCTGGAGCGCAGGACAGGGGAGGACTGAAGCTTTCTTT.

This clonotype was counted at least ten times. J is TRBJ2-5 and V is TRBV29-1; D remains unclear. The CDR3 sequence is 12 residues long. Trimming removed 4 bases at V and 3 bases at J, with 9 bases between. CDR1 SQVTM and CDR2 ANQGSEA come from the germline V gene. The CDR3 reads CSVVGTKETQYF. CDR3 nucleotide sequence: TGCAGCGTTGTCGGCACTAAAGAGACCCAGTACTTC. The full variable domain, completed using reference TRBV29-1 and TRBJ2-5, is SAVISQKPSRDICQRGTSLTIQCQVDSQVTMMFWYRQQPGQSLTLIATANQGSEATYESGFVIDKFPISRPNLTFSTLTVSNMSPEDSSIYLCSVVGTKETQYFGPGTRLLVL.

This sequence joins TRBV20-1 and TRBJ1-3, with D possibly being TRBD1 (6 bases). The germline V gene has CDR1 DFQATT and CDR2 SNEGSKA (reference sequence). The germline V and J ends were trimmed by 3 bases and 2 bases, with 11 bases remaining between them. The CDR3 has 14 residues. The CDR3 spells CSASPGGPGNTIYF. The CDR3 nucleotides read TGCAGTGCTAGCCCTGGGGGGCCTGGAAACACCATATATTTT.

This clonotype was seen repeatedly, ten times or more. This chain connects TRBV11-2 to TRBJ2-1, with a tentative D call TRBD2 (6 bases). CDR3 length: 15 amino acids. Trimming removed 3 bases at V and 3 bases at J, with 12 bases between. Germline V gives CDR1 SGHAT, CDR2 FQNNGV. CDR3 DNA sequence: TGTGCCAGCAGCTTCCGAGGCGGGAACTACAATGAGCAGTTCTTC. Protein sequence: CASSFRGGNYNEQFF.

This clonotype has a count of ten or more. The chain recombines TRBV7-3 with TRBJ2-3; D uncertain. The CDR3 is 13 amino acids. The germline CDR1 and CDR2 sequences are SGHTA and FQGTGA. The ends were cut back, 0 bases at V and 9 bases at J, with 10 bases in the middle. CDR3 DNA sequence: TGTGCCAGCAGCTTAACATCGGACGACACGCAGTATTTT. Translating it yields CASSLTSDDTQYF.

This clonotype was seen ten or more times. The CDR3 DNA follows: TGTGCCATCAGTGAGTCGTTAGTTTCGGGCGAGCAGTACTTC. This gives the protein CAISESLVSGEQYF. The chain uses TRBV10-3 and TRBJ2-7, with no clear D. V lost 0 bases and J 6 bases, leaving 12 bases between the germline ends. CDR1 is ENHRY and CDR2 is SYGVKD in the germline V gene. The CDR3 extends over 14 amino acids.

This clonotype was seen at least ten times. The chain recombines TRBV2 with TRBJ2-7, with a possible D match to TRBD2 (5 bases). Looked up from germline, CDR1 is SNHLY and CDR2 is FYNNEI. V lost 7 bases to trimming and J lost 0 bases, with 13 bases between them. There are 14 residues in the CDR3. The CDR3: CASMPGTSSYEQYF. The DNA for the CDR3 is TGTGCCAGCATGCCGGGAACCAGCTCCTACGAGCAGTACTTC.

This clonotype has a count of ten or more. V is TRBV28 and J is TRBJ2-1, with TRBD2 identical over 8 bases. Unmatched junction bases numbered 8, after V lost 6 bases and J lost 7 bases. CDR1 MDHEN and CDR2 SYDVKM come from the germline V gene. The CDR3 loop spans 14 amino acids. The CDR3 loop is CASRGSGSWNEQFF. The CDR3 nucleotides read TGTGCCAGCAGGGGGAGCGGGAGTTGGAATGAGCAGTTCTTC. The variable domain in full, completed from reference TRBV28 and TRBJ2-1, reads DVKVTQSSRYLVKRTGEKVFLECVQDMDHENMFWYRQDPGLGLRLIYFSYDVKMKEKGDIPEGYSVSREKKERFSLILESASTNQTSMYLCASRGSGSWNEQFFGPGTRLTVL.

The rearrangement links TRBV7-9 to TRBJ1-3; the D is unclear. CDR1 and CDR2 (germline): SEHNR, FQNEAQ (reference sequence). The CDR3 runs 14 residues. V lost 2 bases to trimming and J lost 0 bases, with 5 bases between them. CDR3 bases: TGTGCCAGCAGCTTATCCAACTCTGGAAACACCATATATTTT. It encodes CASSLSNSGNTIYF.

This clonotype was observed at least ten times. The chain combines TRBV7-2 with TRBJ2-5, with 7 bases matching TRBD2. V shed 5 bases, J shed 2 bases, and the junction held 8 bases outside the gene matches. CDR1 SGHTA and CDR2 FQGNSA come from the germline V gene. The CDR3 length is 15 residues. CDR3 DNA: TGTGCCAGCAGCCAACCTAAAGCGGGACAAGAGACCCAGTACTTC. Translating it yields CASSQPKAGQETQYF.

This clonotype was detected many times. The V and J genes are TRBV5-1 and TRBJ2-7; no clear D. V was shortened by 3 bases and J by 7 bases, with 14 bases between the two germline ends. The CDR3 consists of 13 residues. Germline loops: CDR1 SGHRS, CDR2 YFSETQ. CDR3 nucleotide sequence: TGCGCCAGCAGCTCCCTCCCGATGTTGGAGCAGTACTTC. This sequence encodes CASSSLPMLEQYF.

This clonotype was found many times. V gene TRBV28 combines with J gene TRBJ2-5, with D perhaps assigned TRBD1 or TRBD2 (5 bases each). The CDR3 loop spans 14 amino acids. Trimming removed 6 bases from V and 5 bases from J, with 16 bases in between. Germline CDR1 MDHEN, CDR2 SYDVKM. As DNA, the CDR3 is TGTGCCAGCAGCCATGGGACGGTCATTGAGACCCAGTACTTC. It translates to CASSHGTVIETQYF.

The V gene is TRBV28, the J gene TRBJ2-7; D not certain. Trimming cost V 3 bases and J 7 bases, with 13 bases left between them. Germline CDR1 and CDR2: MDHEN and SYDVKM. This CDR3 is built from 13 residues. The CDR3 protein is CASSFKGGWEQYF. The CDR3 DNA reads as TGTGCCAGCAGTTTTAAAGGCGGCTGGGAGCAGTACTTC.

This clonotype is a singleton in its sample. V and J are TRBV7-2 and TRBJ1-4; TRBD1 is a possible D gene (5 bases). This CDR3 has 15 residues. Germline-derived CDR1 and CDR2 are SGHTA and FQGNSA. Deletions cut 5 bases from V and 7 bases from J, with 17 bases between. The CDR3 is CASSDNGAAFEKLFF. The CDR3 coding sequence is TGTGCCAGCAGCGACAATGGGGCGGCGTTTGAAAAACTGTTTTTT.

This clonotype has a count of ten or more. The J gene is TRBJ2-3, the V gene TRBV7-6, with a weak D call TRBD2 (6 bases). The CDR3 totals 18 residues. Germline V gene lookup returns CDR1 SGHVS and CDR2 FNYEAQ. V was pared by 3 bases and J by 0 bases, with 19 bases between. For the CDR3, the DNA is TGTGCCAGCAGCTTCTCAGGACGGAGGGGTTCGAGCACAGATACGCAGTATTTT. This gives the protein CASSFSGRRGSSTDTQYF.